Below are 16 T cell receptor beta chains sequenced from a single sample in a study of T-cell memory formation after mild COVID-19. MiXCR, run by TCRdb on the 5' RACE reads, gives a single entry per CDR3 protein. Of hundreds of thousands of distinct CDR3 sequences listed, approximately 19% are singletons. The specimen sequenced was PBMCs or a T cell subset sorted from them (not recorded which). The source is an adult woman who had mild COVID-19 (a few samples of this study predate the infection). Cell type and time point are not known.

The CDR3 sequence: CASSHWGARFMNTEAFF. CDR3 DNA sequence: TGTGCCAGCAGCCACTGGGGGGCGCGGTTCATGAACACTGAAGCTTTCTTT. V and J are TRBV27 and TRBJ1-1; D may be TRBD1 (6 bases). Germline CDR1 reads MNHEY; CDR2 reads SMNVEV (reference sequence). Trimming removed 6 bases at V and 0 bases at J, with 20 bases between. The CDR3 length is 17 residues.

The chain has TRBV27 and TRBJ2-3; D is perhaps TRBD1 (5 bases). The germline V and J ends were trimmed by 6 bases and 2 bases, with 15 bases remaining between them. Germline CDR1 is MNHEY and CDR2 is SMNVEV (reference sequence). The CDR3 has 15 residues. The DNA for the CDR3 is TGTGCCAGCAGGCTGACAGACTCTCACACAGATACGCAGTATTTT. Its protein product is CASRLTDSHTDTQYF.

The chain recombines TRBV6-1 with TRBJ1-1; no clear D. Trimming stripped 8 bases from V and 1 base from J, with 14 bases between. The germline V gene encodes CDR1 MNHNS and CDR2 SASEGT. CDR3 length: 14 residues. The CDR3 DNA is TGTGCCAGCGGTCAACCAACAGAGAACACTGAAGCTTTCTTT. It encodes CASGQPTENTEAFF.

This clonotype was counted a few times. V usage is TRBV12-3 or TRBV12-4 and J usage is TRBJ2-5; TRBD2 matches 15 bases. With 0 bases clipped from V and 2 bases from J, the junction kept 7 bases outside the gene matches. The CDR3 is made up of 19 amino acids. The CDR3 nucleotides read TGTGCCAGCAGTTTAGCGGGACTAGCGGGGGGCAATATACAAGAGACCCAGTACTTC. Protein: CASSLAGLAGGNIQETQYF.

The rearrangement uses TRBV24-1 and TRBJ2-5; TRBD1 matches 9 bases. V shed 1 base, J shed 2 bases, and the junction held 4 bases outside the gene matches. CDR1 and CDR2 from the germline V gene are KGHDR and SFDVKD. The CDR3 is 16 residues long. CDR3 sequence: CATSDLGQGTQETQYF. In DNA, the CDR3 is TGTGCCACCAGTGATTTAGGACAGGGGACGCAAGAGACCCAGTACTTC.

V and J are TRBV10-3 and TRBJ2-2, with 9 bases fitting TRBD1. The length of the CDR3 is 14 residues. CDR1 ENHRY and CDR2 SYGVKD come from the germline V gene. V lost 10 bases, J lost 6 bases, and 9 bases stayed unmatched. In nucleotides, the CDR3 is TGTGCCACCCGGACAGGGGAAAATGCCGGGGAGCTGTTTTTT. Amino acid sequence: CATRTGENAGELFF.

This clonotype was seen more than once but under ten times. This chain uses TRBV11-1 with TRBJ2-7; 8 bases line up with TRBD2. After removal of 6 bases from V and 7 bases from J, the junction contained 11 bases not matched to a gene. The CDR3 runs to 14 residues. Germline CDR1 is SGHAT and CDR2 is FQDESV (reference sequence). The CDR3 coding sequence is TGTGCCAGCAGTTCTGGGACTAGACTGGAAGAGCAGTACTTC. Encoded protein: CASSSGTRLEEQYF.

This clonotype showed up just a few times. V is TRBV3-1 and J is TRBJ1-2; no definite D call. This CDR3 is 14 amino acids long. Trimming removed 2 bases at V and 4 bases at J, with 11 bases between. The germline gives CDR1 LGHDT, CDR2 YNNKEL (reference sequence). The CDR3 bases are TGTGCCAGCAGCCAAATTAGGGCACTCTATGGCTACACCTTC. Translating it yields CASSQIRALYGYTF.

The chain combines TRBV5-5 with TRBJ2-7; no definite D call. CDR1 and CDR2 from the germline V gene are SGHKS and YYEKEE (reference sequence). Trimming shortened V by 2 bases and J by 4 bases, and 10 bases separated the two germline ends. The CDR3 totals 13 residues. CDR3 amino acids: CASSFEQLYEQYF. The CDR3 DNA is TGTGCCAGCAGCTTTGAGCAACTTTACGAGCAGTACTTC. Full variable domain (remainder filled in from reference TRBV5-5 and TRBJ2-7): DAGVTQSPTHLIKTRGQQVTLRCSPISGHKSVSWYQQVLGQGPQFIFQYYEKEERGRGNFPDRFSARQFPNYSSELNVNALLLGDSALYLCASSFEQLYEQYFGPGTRLTVT.

This chain links TRBV6-5 with TRBJ2-1; 8 bases align to TRBD1. Germline V gives CDR1 MNHEY, CDR2 SVGAGI. CDR3 length: 16 amino acids. V lost 4 bases, J lost 2 bases, and 7 bases stayed unmatched. The CDR3 nucleotides read TGTGCCAGCAGTTCCCCGGCAGGGGGCGCCTACAATGAGCAGTTCTTC. Amino acids: CASSSPAGGAYNEQFF.

The chain recombines TRBV6-2 or TRBV6-3 with TRBJ2-7, with a tentative D call TRBD2 (6 bases). V shed 6 bases and J shed 1 base, with 13 bases lying between them. CDR3 size: 14 residues. CDR1 and CDR2 from the germline V gene are MNHEY and SVGEGT. Here the CDR3 reads CASRIDGGSYEQYF. In DNA, the CDR3 is TGTGCCAGCAGAATCGACGGGGGATCCTACGAGCAGTACTTC.

This clonotype was detected only a few times. The chain couples TRBV4-2 to TRBJ2-7; 12 nucleotides line up with TRBD2. Germline CDR1 is LGHNA and CDR2 is YNFKEQ. V was pared by 3 bases and J by 0 bases, with 9 bases of the junction left unmatched. This CDR3 has 18 residues. The CDR3 spells CASSQDGLAGSYSYEQYF. In DNA, the CDR3 is TGTGCCAGCAGCCAGGATGGACTAGCGGGGAGTTACTCCTACGAGCAGTACTTC.

The gene calls are TRBV9 and TRBJ1-1; D is uncertain. The germline CDR1 and CDR2 sequences are SGDLS and YYNGEE. With 3 bases removed from V and 0 bases from J, the gap between germline ends came to 9 bases. The CDR3 totals 14 residues. In DNA form, the CDR3 reads TGTGCCAGCAGCGCAAGGACGGTGAACACTGAAGCTTTCTTT. This codes for CASSARTVNTEAFF.

This clonotype was counted many times. The chain couples TRBV7-9 to TRBJ2-3; TRBD1 is a possible D gene (5 bases). Germline-derived CDR1 and CDR2 are SEHNR and FQNEAQ (reference sequence). The CDR3 covers 12 residues. V was pared by 5 bases and J by 6 bases, with 9 bases between. CDR3 DNA: TGTGCCAGCAGCCGACAGATGGATACGCAGTATTTT. Its protein is CASSRQMDTQYF. Together with reference TRBV7-9 and TRBJ2-3, the CDR3 gives the full variable domain: DTGVSQNPRHKITKRGQNVTFRCDPISEHNRLYWYRQTLGQGPEFLTYFQNEAQLEKSRLLSDRFSAERPKGSFSTLEIQRTEQGDSAMYLCASSRQMDTQYFGPGTRLTVL.

This rearrangement joins TRBV15 to TRBJ2-4, with 10 bases identical to TRBD1. In germline, CDR1 is LNHNV, CDR2 YYDKDF (reference sequence). V was pared by 5 bases and J by 2 bases, with 6 bases of the junction left unmatched. This CDR3 has 16 residues. CDR3 bases: TGTGCCACCAGCCTTCGGACAGGGGGATCCAAAAACATTCAGTACTTC. It translates to CATSLRTGGSKNIQYF.

This clonotype occurred many times. The rearrangement links TRBV7-2 to TRBJ2-3; D remains unclear. The CDR3 length is 13 residues. CDR1 and CDR2 from the germline V gene are SGHTA and FQGNSA. V dropped 4 bases and J dropped 5 bases, with 10 bases sitting between them. The CDR3 sequence is CASSYSVGDTQYF. CDR3 DNA sequence: TGTGCCAGCAGCTATTCGGTGGGAGATACGCAGTATTTT.